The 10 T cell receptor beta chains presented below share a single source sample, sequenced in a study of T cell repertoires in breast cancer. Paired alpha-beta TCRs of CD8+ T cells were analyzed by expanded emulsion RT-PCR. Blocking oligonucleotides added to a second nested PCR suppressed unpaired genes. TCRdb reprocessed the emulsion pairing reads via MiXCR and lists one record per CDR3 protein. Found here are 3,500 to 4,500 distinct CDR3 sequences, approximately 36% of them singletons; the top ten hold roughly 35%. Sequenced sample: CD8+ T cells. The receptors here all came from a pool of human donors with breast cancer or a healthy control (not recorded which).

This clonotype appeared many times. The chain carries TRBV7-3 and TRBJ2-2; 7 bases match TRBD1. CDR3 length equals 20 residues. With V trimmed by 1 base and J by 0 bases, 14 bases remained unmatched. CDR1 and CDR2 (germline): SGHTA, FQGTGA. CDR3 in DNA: TGTGCCAGCAGCTTAAAACCCGCAGGGGGAATTAACGCGAACACCGGGGAGCTGTTTTTT. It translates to CASSLKPAGGINANTGELFF.

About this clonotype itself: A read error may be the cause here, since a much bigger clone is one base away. CDR3 protein: CSASREPGGEETQYF. CDR3 nucleotides: TGCAGTGCTAGTAGGGAACCAGGGGGCGAAGAGACCCAGTACTTC. The rearrangement links TRBV20-1 to TRBJ2-5, with 8 bases lining up with TRBD1. V gave up 3 bases and J gave up 3 bases; unmatched junction bases: 9. CDR1 DFQATT and CDR2 SNEGSKA come from the germline V gene (reference sequence). This CDR3 is 15 amino acids long.

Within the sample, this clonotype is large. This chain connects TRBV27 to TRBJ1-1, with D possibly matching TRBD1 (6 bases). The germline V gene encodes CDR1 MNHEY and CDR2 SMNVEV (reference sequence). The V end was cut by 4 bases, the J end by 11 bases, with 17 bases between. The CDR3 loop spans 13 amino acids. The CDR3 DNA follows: TGTGCCAGCAGTTCTGGGGGGCTCAAGACGGCTTTCTTT. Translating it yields CASSSGGLKTAFF.

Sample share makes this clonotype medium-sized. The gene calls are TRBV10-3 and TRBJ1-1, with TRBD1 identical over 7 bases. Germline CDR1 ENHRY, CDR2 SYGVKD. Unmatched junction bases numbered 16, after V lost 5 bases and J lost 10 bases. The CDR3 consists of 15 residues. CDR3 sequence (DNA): TGTGCCATCAGTCTGACAGGGACCTTCGCCGGGGGAGCTTTCTTT. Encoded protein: CAISLTGTFAGGAFF.

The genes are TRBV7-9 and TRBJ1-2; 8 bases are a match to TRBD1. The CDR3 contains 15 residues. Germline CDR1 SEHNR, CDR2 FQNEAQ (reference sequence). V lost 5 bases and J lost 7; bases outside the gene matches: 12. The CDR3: CASSPRTGFKVGYTF. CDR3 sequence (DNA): TGTGCCAGCAGCCCACGGACAGGGTTTAAAGTTGGCTACACCTTC.

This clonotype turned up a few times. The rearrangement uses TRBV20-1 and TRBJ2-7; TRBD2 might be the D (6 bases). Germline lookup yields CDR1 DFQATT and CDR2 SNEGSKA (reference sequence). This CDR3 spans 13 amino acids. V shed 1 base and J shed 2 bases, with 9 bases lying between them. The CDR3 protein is CSARAGGAYEQYF. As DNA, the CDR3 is TGCAGTGCTAGAGCCGGCGGGGCCTACGAGCAGTACTTC.

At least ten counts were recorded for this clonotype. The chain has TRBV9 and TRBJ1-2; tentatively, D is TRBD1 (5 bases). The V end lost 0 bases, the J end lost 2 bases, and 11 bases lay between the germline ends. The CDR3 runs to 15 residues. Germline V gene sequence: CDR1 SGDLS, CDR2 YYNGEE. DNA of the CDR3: TGTGCCAGCAGCGTAGGGGAGGGACCCAACTATGGCTACACCTTC. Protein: CASSVGEGPNYGYTF.

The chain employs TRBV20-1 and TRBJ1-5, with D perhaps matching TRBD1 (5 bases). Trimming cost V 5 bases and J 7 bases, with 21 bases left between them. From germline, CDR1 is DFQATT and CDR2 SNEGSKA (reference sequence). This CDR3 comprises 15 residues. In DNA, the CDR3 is TGCAGTGCTCACCAAAGGGGTGGATCTGGGCAGCCCCAGCATTTT. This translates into CSAHQRGGSGQPQHF.

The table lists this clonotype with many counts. The CDR3 region is CSVELVSRYGYTF. Here the CDR3 DNA reads TGCAGCGTTGAATTGGTGTCGCGGTATGGCTACACCTTC. V is TRBV29-1 and J is TRBJ1-2; D is unclear. CDR3 length: 13 residues. V lost 2 bases, J lost 5 bases, and 12 bases lay in between. CDR1 is SQVTM, CDR2 ANQGSEA, per germline.

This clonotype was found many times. In nucleotides, the CDR3 is TGTGCCAGCAGCTTAGCGCTGTCGGGGGGTACAGATACGCAGTATTTT. Its translation is CASSLALSGGTDTQYF. This sequence joins TRBV7-2 and TRBJ2-3; 7 bases line up with TRBD2. The CDR3 is 16 residues long. V lost 0 bases and J lost 3; bases outside the gene matches: 6. Germline CDR1 is SGHTA and CDR2 is FQGNSA.